These T cell receptor beta chains were read from a single sample in a study of T cell repertoires in aging, cancer and after chemotherapy. TCRdb itself ran the multiplex PCR reads through MiXCR, one entry per CDR3 protein. The table shows thousands of distinct CDR3 sequences, with approximately 25% occurring only once. The sequencing sample was made of blood. These receptors were obtained from a human donor with a blood cancer. Each CDR3 is given with its conserved first and last residue. Fields, in order: CDR3 protein, CDR3 DNA, J gene, clone size, V gene, D gene. A D gene is named only where the DNA matches it firmly. Not every row has a clone size; where given, it reads once, few, many or a size class.

CASGTRTGNYEQYF TGTGCCAGCGGGACTAGGACAGGCAATTACGAGCAGTACTTC TRBJ2-7 medium-sized TRBV13 NA
CASSGGRINQPQHF TGTGCCAGCAGTGGGGGACGGATCAATCAGCCCCAGCATTTT TRBJ1-5 NA TRBV27 NA
CASSIGQGTDTQYF TGCGCCAGCAGCATCGGACAGGGCACAGATACGCAGTATTTT TRBJ2-3 few TRBV5-1 TRBD1
CATSSQLRGNTDTQYF TGTGCCACCAGCAGCCAACTCCGGGGTAACACAGATACGCAGTATTTT TRBJ2-3 medium-sized TRBV15 NA
CASSFGGPQPQHF TGTGCCAGCAGCTTCGGGGGGCCTCAGCCCCAGCATTTT TRBJ1-5 few TRBV7-2 NA
CASSKRTGGTHGYTF TGTGCCAGCAGCAAACGGACAGGGGGAACCCATGGCTACACCTTC TRBJ1-2 NA TRBV7-2 TRBD1
CAWSSGSLNQPQHF TGTGCCTGGAGTTCCGGCAGTCTCAATCAGCCCCAGCATTTT TRBJ1-5 medium-sized TRBV30 NA
CATSAAGELFF TGTGCCACCAGTGCGGCCGGGGAGCTGTTTTTT TRBJ2-2 medium-sized TRBV24-1 NA
CASSLETRDRVVLHF TGTGCCAGCAGCTTAGAGACTAGAGACAGGGTGGTCCTCCACTTT TRBJ1-6 NA TRBV7-2 TRBD1
CASSISGQRFEKLFF TGTGCCAGTAGTATCTCGGGACAGAGATTTGAAAAACTGTTTTTT TRBJ1-4 medium-sized TRBV19 TRBD1
CASSQGVQTNTEAFF TGCGCCAGCAGCCAAGGCGTACAAACGAACACTGAAGCTTTCTTT TRBJ1-1 NA TRBV4-1 NA
CASAQGLETQYF TGTGCCAGCGCACAGGGATTGGAGACCCAGTACTTC TRBJ2-5 NA TRBV28 NA
CASSSLGEANQPQHF TGTGCCAGCAGTTCCCTCGGTGAGGCCAATCAGCCCCAGCATTTT TRBJ1-5 medium-sized TRBV6-5 NA
CASSEAGRVRGSSYNSPLHF TGTGCCAGCAGTGAAGCTGGCAGGGTTCGGGGAAGCTCCTATAATTCACCCCTCCACTTT TRBJ1-6 few TRBV6-1 NA
CASSPRQGGDTEAFF TGTGCCAGCAGCCCTCGACAGGGGGGAGACACTGAAGCTTTCTTT TRBJ1-1 NA TRBV12-3/TRBV12-4 TRBD1
CAWSGQGPETQYF TGTGCCTGGAGTGGCCAGGGCCCAGAGACCCAGTACTTC TRBJ2-5 medium-sized TRBV30 NA
CSVEGQVYNEQFF TGCAGCGTCGAGGGACAGGTCTACAATGAGCAGTTCTTC TRBJ2-1 medium-sized TRBV29-1 TRBD1
CASSQQGDQPQHF TGTGCCAGCAGCCAGCAGGGTGATCAGCCCCAGCATTTT TRBJ1-5 medium-sized TRBV7-6 NA
CAEYPRAVAGDADTQYF TGTGCCGAGTATCCCAGGGCCGTGGCGGGAGATGCAGATACGCAGTATTTT TRBJ2-3 NA TRBV30 TRBD2
CASSLSGNSNQPQHF TGTGCCAGCAGCTTATCAGGGAATAGCAATCAGCCCCAGCATTTT TRBJ1-5 NA TRBV7-9 NA
CASSMAYGYTF TGTGCCAGTAGTATGGCCTATGGCTACACCTTC TRBJ1-2 medium-sized TRBV19 NA
CASSPWAGENTEAFF TGTGCCAGCAGCCCATGGGCCGGCGAGAACACTGAAGCTTTCTTT TRBJ1-1 NA TRBV4-2 NA
CVSSGGQVEVWNTEAFF TGTGTCAGTAGTGGGGGACAGGTCGAGGTTTGGAACACTGAAGCTTTCTTT TRBJ1-1 NA TRBV19 TRBD1
CASSSGAKNIQYF TGTGCCAGCAGTTCAGGAGCCAAAAACATTCAGTACTTC TRBJ2-4 medium-sized TRBV27 NA
CASSTKTGARGYGYTF TGTGCCAGTAGTACCAAGACAGGGGCCAGGGGCTATGGCTACACCTTC TRBJ1-2 medium-sized TRBV19 TRBD1
CAISESTGPYGYTF TGTGCCATCAGTGAGTCGACAGGCCCCTATGGCTACACCTTC TRBJ1-2 few TRBV10-3 NA
CASTPGGGELFF TGTGCCAGCACCCCAGGTGGCGGGGAGCTGTTTTTT TRBJ2-2 NA TRBV28 NA
CASSSMDRETETQYF TGTGCCAGCAGCTCGATGGACCGGGAGACAGAGACCCAGTACTTC TRBJ2-5 NA TRBV7-9 NA
CSADRGGEQYF TGCAGTGCCGACAGGGGTGGCGAGCAGTACTTC TRBJ2-7 NA TRBV20-1 TRBD1
CASSSGTGGAGSYGYTF TGTGCCAGCAGCAGTGGGACAGGGGGCGCGGGTTCCTATGGCTACACCTTC TRBJ1-2 medium-sized TRBV5-5 TRBD1
CASSPPGSGEFNNEQFF TGTGCCAGCTCACCACCAGGCTCAGGGGAATTCAACAATGAGCAGTTCTTC TRBJ2-1 medium-sized TRBV18 NA
CASSPRDVSYEQYF TGTGCCAGCTCACCACGGGACGTCTCCTACGAGCAGTACTTC TRBJ2-7 medium-sized TRBV18 NA
CASSQETVGTSSYEQYF TGTGCCAGCAGCCAAGAAACCGTCGGCACCTCCTCCTACGAGCAGTACTTC TRBJ2-7 few TRBV4-3 NA
CASSFVARGIGYNSPLHF TGCGCCAGCAGCTTCGTCGCCCGAGGCATAGGATATAATTCACCCCTCCACTTT TRBJ1-6 NA TRBV5-1 NA
CSAEAHGSKTDTQYF TGCAGCGCCGAGGCTCATGGGTCCAAGACAGATACGCAGTATTTT TRBJ2-3 medium-sized TRBV29-1 NA
CASSPGTGDSDEQFF TGTGCCAGCAGCCCCGGGACAGGGGACTCGGATGAGCAGTTCTTC TRBJ2-1 medium-sized TRBV6-1 TRBD1
CSVKGVAGELFF TGCAGCGTTAAGGGGGTCGCCGGGGAGCTGTTTTTT TRBJ2-2 medium-sized TRBV29-1 NA
CASSQDEVAGGHVGELFF TGTGCCAGCAGCCAAGATGAGGTAGCGGGGGGGCATGTTGGGGAGCTGTTTTTT TRBJ2-2 NA TRBV11-1 TRBD2
CASSLGLTGTGELFF TGCGCCAGCAGCTTGGGCTTAACGGGGACCGGGGAGCTGTTTTTT TRBJ2-2 NA TRBV5-1 NA
CASSDSRTGGYNEQFF TGTGCCAGCAGTGACTCCAGGACAGGGGGCTACAATGAGCAGTTCTTC TRBJ2-1 medium-sized TRBV6-4 TRBD1
CSVEFGTGNQYF TGCAGCGTTGAGTTTGGGACTGGAAATCAGTACTTC TRBJ2-4 medium-sized TRBV29-1 NA
CASSPGGPYEQYF TGTGCCAGCAGTCCCGGGGGCCCCTACGAGCAGTACTTC TRBJ2-7 NA TRBV28 NA